The 10 T cell receptor beta chains below were found in one sample sequenced in a study of T cells in Graves' hyperthyroidism and ophthalmopathy. Regions amplified from RNA transcripts were the TCR beta CDR3 regions. In the first-round RT-PCR of the TCR CDR3, the HTBI primer set was used. Each CDR3 protein is one row after TCRdb ran MiXCR on the multiplex PCR reads. The table lists about 690,000 distinct CDR3 sequences, 17% of them singletons. The sequenced material came from blood. These receptors originate from a man aged 45-65 years with Graves' hyperthyroidism.

This clonotype was picked up many times. This chain uses TRBV10-3 with TRBJ1-4; no firm D call. V was cut by 10 bases and J by 2 bases, with 11 bases left in between. The CDR3 spans 13 residues. The germline CDR1 and CDR2 sequences are ENHRY and SYGVKD. Written as DNA, the CDR3 is TGTGCCACGGAAGCCCGTACTAATGAAAAACTGTTTTTT. This translates into CATEARTNEKLFF.

This chain joins TRBV19 and TRBJ1-1, with TRBD1 as a possible D gene (5 bases). Germline V lookup: CDR1 LNHDA, CDR2 SQIVND (reference sequence). Trimming cost V 4 bases and J 3 bases, with 12 bases left between them. CDR3 size: 14 residues. As DNA, the CDR3 is TGTGCCAGTAGTAACGCAGGGTTGTACACTGAAGCTTTCTTT. This gives the protein CASSNAGLYTEAFF.

This clonotype was found many times. The chain has TRBV10-3 and TRBJ2-1; 8 bases line up with TRBD2. Germline V gene sequence: CDR1 ENHRY, CDR2 SYGVKD. This CDR3 comprises 13 residues. Trimming took 6 bases from V and 6 from J; bases not matched to a gene: 4. CDR3 loop: CAISGGGFNEQFF. In DNA form, the CDR3 reads TGTGCCATCAGCGGGGGGGGTTTCAATGAGCAGTTCTTC.

In regard to this clonotype: An end of the junction differs from the germline gene, which may be a read error. The chain carries TRBV5-5 and TRBJ1-1; D may be TRBD1 (6 bases). Per the germline V gene, CDR1 is SGHKS and CDR2 is YYEKEE (reference sequence). The CDR3 is 15 residues long. As DNA, the CDR3 is TGTGCCGGCAGCTTGTCCGGGACACTGAACGCTGAAGCTTTCTTT. Translating it yields CAGSLSGTLNAEAFF.

This clonotype occurred many times. The chain links TRBV3-1 to TRBJ2-7, with TRBD1 matching 8 bases. Germline CDR1 and CDR2: LGHDT and YNNKEL (reference sequence). The J segment lost 6 bases and the V segment lost 4 bases, leaving 11 bases of the junction unmatched. The CDR3 is 15 amino acids. This chain's CDR3 is CASSPSLDRGGEQYF. The CDR3 DNA sequence: TGTGCCAGCAGCCCCTCCCTAGACAGGGGAGGCGAGCAGTACTTC.

This chain links TRBV29-1 with TRBJ1-3, with 8 positions matching TRBD1. Germline V gene data show CDR1 as SQVTM and CDR2 as ANQGSEA. This CDR3 contains 12 residues. The ends lost 3 bases at V and 9 bases at J; junction bases unmatched: 4. CDR3: CSVDQGASTIYF. The CDR3, as DNA: TGCAGCGTTGACCAGGGGGCAAGCACCATATATTTT.

This clonotype was picked up many times. The V and J genes are TRBV28 and TRBJ2-1; D is undetermined. V lost 7 bases and J lost 3, with 7 bases in between. The length of the CDR3 is 12 residues. Germline V gene data show CDR1 as MDHEN and CDR2 as SYDVKM. The CDR3 DNA follows: TGTGCCAGCACCCTAGGCTACAATGAGCAGTTCTTC. This sequence encodes CASTLGYNEQFF. Full variable domain (rest looked up from reference TRBV28 and TRBJ2-1): DVKVTQSSRYLVKRTGEKVFLECVQDMDHENMFWYRQDPGLGLRLIYFSYDVKMKEKGDIPEGYSVSREKKERFSLILESASTNQTSMYLCASTLGYNEQFFGPGTRLTVL.

This rearrangement joins TRBV4-1 to TRBJ2-4; TRBD2 agrees at 9 bases. V was pared by 0 bases and J by 9 bases, with 6 bases of the junction left unmatched. The CDR3 runs 15 residues. The germline gives CDR1 MGHRA, CDR2 YSYEKL. The CDR3 loop reads CASSQDSREGGIQYF. For the CDR3, the DNA is TGCGCCAGCAGCCAAGATTCGCGGGAGGGTGGCATTCAGTACTTC.

This clonotype was recorded at least ten times. This chain connects TRBV6-1 to TRBJ2-1; 12 bases map to TRBD1. The CDR3 length is 17 residues. Unmatched junction bases numbered 14, after V lost 5 bases and J lost 9 bases. CDR1 and CDR2 from the germline V gene are MNHNS and SASEGT. The CDR3 DNA reads TGTGCCAGCAGTTATCCCCCGGGACAGGGGGCCAGGGGTGAGCAGTTCTTC. Residues: CASSYPPGQGARGEQFF.

This clonotype was counted between two and nine times. It is unclear where the CDR3 begins or ends on the DNA, so no DNA is shown, and the CDR3 is as TCRdb lists it. This chain uses TRBV12-3 or TRBV12-4 with TRBJ2-3; the table's D gene call, TRBD2, was not cross checked with the DNA. 16 amino acids form the CDR3, both terminal residues included. The CDR3 protein is CASSTSGLGGTDTQYF.